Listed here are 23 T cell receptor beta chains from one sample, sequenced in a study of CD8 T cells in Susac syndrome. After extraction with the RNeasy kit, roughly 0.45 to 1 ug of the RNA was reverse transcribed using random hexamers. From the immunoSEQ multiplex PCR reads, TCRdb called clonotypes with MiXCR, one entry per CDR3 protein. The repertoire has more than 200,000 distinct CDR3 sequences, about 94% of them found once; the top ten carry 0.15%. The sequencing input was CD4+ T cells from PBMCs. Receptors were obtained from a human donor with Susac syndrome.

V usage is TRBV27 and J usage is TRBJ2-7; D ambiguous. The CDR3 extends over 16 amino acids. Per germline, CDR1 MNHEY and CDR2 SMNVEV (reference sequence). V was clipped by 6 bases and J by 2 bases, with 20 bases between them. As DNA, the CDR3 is TGTGCCAGCAGCCCCCCGGGTGCCCGAACGGCCTACGAGCAGTACTTC. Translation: CASSPPGARTAYEQYF.

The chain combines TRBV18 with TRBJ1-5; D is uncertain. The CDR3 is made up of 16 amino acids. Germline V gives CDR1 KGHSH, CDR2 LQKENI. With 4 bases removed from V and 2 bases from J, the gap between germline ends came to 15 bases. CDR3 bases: TGTGCCAGCTCACTCTCGAACCCTGGGGGCAATCAGCCCCAGCATTTT. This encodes CASSLSNPGGNQPQHF.

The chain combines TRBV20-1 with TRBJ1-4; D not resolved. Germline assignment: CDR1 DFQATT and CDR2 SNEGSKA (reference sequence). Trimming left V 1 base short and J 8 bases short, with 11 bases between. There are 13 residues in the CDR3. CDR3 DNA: TGCAGTGCTAGAGCTGTCCCACAAGAAAAACTGTTTTTT. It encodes CSARAVPQEKLFF.

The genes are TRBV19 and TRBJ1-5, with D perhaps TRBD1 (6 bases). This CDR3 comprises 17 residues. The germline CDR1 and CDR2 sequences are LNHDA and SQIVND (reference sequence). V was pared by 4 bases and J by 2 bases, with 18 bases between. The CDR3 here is CASSRRGHLSRNQPQHF. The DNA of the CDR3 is TGTGCCAGTAGTAGGAGGGGACACCTCTCCCGCAATCAGCCCCAGCATTTT.

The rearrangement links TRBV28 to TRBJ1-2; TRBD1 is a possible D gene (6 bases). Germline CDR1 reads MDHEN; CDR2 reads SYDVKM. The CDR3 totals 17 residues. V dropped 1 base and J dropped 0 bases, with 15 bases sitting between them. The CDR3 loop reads CASSLYGGGSANYGYTF. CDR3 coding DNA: TGTGCCAGCAGTTTATACGGGGGCGGGAGTGCTAACTATGGCTACACCTTC.

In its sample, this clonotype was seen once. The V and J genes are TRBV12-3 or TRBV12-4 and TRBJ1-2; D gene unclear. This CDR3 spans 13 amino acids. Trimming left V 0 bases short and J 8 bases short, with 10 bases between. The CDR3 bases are TGTGCCAGCAGTTTAGCGCGTGGGGTCGGCTACACCTTC. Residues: CASSLARGVGYTF.

The CDR3: CASSLGSRVYGYTF. CDR3 DNA: TGTGCCAGCAGCTTGGGGTCGAGGGTCTATGGCTACACCTTC. The chain employs TRBV5-6 and TRBJ1-2, with unresolved D. Trimming cost V 0 bases and J 4 bases, with 10 bases left between them. The CDR3 sequence is 14 residues long. Germline assignment: CDR1 SGHDT and CDR2 YYEEEE.

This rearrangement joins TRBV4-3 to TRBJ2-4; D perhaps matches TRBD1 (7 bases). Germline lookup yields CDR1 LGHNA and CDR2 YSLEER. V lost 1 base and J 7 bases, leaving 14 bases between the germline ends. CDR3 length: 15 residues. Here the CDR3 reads CASSQVQGDSNIQYF. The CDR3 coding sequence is TGCGCCAGCAGCCAAGTCCAGGGGGACTCGAACATTCAGTACTTC.

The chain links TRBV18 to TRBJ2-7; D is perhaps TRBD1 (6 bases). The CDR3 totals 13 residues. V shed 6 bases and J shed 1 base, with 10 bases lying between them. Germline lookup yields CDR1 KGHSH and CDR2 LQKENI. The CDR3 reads CASSPDRSYEQYF. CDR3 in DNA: TGTGCCAGCTCCCCCGACAGGTCCTACGAGCAGTACTTC.

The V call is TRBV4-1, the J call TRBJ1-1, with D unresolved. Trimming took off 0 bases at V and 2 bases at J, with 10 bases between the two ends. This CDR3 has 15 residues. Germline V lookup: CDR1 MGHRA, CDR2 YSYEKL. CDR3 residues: CASSQETALNTEAFF. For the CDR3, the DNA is TGCGCCAGCAGCCAAGAAACAGCCCTTAACACTGAAGCTTTCTTT.

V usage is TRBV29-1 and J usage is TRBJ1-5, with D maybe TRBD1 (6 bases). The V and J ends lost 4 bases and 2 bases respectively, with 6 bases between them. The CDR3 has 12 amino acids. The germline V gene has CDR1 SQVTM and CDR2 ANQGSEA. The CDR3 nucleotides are TGCAGCGTTGCAGGGGGCAATCAGCCCCAGCATTTT. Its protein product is CSVAGGNQPQHF.

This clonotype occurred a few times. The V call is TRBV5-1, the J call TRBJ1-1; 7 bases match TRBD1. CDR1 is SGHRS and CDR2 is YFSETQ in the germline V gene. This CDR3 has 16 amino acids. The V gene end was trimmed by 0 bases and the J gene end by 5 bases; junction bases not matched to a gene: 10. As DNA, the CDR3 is TGCGCCAGCAGCTTGGACAGGGGCCTAGGGGGGACTGAAGCTTTCTTT. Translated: CASSLDRGLGGTEAFF.

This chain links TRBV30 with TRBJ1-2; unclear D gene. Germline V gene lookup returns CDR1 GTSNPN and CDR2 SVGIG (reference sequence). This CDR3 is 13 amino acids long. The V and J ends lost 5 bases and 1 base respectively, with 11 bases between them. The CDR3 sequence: CAWLGSGNYGYTF. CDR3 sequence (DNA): TGTGCCTGGTTGGGAAGTGGTAACTATGGCTACACCTTC.

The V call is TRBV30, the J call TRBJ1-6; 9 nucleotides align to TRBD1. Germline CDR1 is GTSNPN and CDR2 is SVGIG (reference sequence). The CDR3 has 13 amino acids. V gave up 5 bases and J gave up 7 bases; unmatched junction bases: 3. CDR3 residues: CAWEDRGNSPLHF. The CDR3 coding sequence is TGTGCCTGGGAGGACAGGGGAAATTCACCCCTCCACTTT. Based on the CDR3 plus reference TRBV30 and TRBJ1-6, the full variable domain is SQTIHQWPATLVQPVGSPLSLECTVEGTSNPNLYWYRQAAGRGLQLLFYSVGIGQISSEVPQNLSASRPQDRQFILSSKKLLLSDSGFYLCAWEDRGNSPLHFGNGTRLTVT.

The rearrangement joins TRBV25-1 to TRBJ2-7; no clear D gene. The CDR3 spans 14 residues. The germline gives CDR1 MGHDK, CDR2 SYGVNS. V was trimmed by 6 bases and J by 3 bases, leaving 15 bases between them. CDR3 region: CASRKDGASYEQYF. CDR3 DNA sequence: TGTGCCAGCAGAAAGGACGGCGCGAGCTACGAGCAGTACTTC.

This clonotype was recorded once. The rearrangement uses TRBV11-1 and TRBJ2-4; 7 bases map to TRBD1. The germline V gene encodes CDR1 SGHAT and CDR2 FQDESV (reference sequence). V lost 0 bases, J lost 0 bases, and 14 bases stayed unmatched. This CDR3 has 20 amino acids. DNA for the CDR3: TGTGCCAGCAGCTTAGCGCGACCGGGACAGCTGGGTTTAGCCAAAAACATTCAGTACTTC. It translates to CASSLARPGQLGLAKNIQYF.

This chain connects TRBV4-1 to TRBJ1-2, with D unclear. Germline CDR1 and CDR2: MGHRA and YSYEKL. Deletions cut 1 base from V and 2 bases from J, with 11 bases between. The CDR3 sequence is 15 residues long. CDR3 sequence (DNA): TGCGCCAGCAGCCAAGCAGAGGGAAAGAACTATGGCTACACCTTC. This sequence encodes CASSQAEGKNYGYTF.

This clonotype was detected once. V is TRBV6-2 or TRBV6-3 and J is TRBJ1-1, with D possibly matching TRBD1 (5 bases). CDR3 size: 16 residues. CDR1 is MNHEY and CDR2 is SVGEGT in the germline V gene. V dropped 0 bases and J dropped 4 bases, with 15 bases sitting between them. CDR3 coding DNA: TGTGCCAGCAGTTACTCGAACAGGAAGGGAGGCACTGAAGCTTTCTTT. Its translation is CASSYSNRKGGTEAFF.

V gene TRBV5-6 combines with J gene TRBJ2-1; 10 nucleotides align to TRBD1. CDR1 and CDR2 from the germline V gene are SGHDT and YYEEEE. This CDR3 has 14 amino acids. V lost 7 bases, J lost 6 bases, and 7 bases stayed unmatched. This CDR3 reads CASLDRGLRNEQFF. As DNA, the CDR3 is TGTGCCAGCCTTGACAGGGGGCTTCGCAATGAGCAGTTCTTC.

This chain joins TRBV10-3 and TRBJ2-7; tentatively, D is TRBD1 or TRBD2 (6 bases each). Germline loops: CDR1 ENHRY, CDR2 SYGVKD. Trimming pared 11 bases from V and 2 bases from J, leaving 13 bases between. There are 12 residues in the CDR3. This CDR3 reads CAGGPKPYEQYF. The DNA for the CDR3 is TGTGCCGGGGGGCCCAAGCCCTACGAGCAGTACTTC.

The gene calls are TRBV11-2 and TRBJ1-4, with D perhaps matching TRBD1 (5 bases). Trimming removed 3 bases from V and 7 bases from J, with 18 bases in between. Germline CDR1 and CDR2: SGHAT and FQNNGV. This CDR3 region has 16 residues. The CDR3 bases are TGTGCCAGCAGCTTTAATCCGGGGGGAAGAAGTGAAAAACTGTTTTTT. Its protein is CASSFNPGGRSEKLFF. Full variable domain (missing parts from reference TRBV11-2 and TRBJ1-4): EAGVAQSPRYKIIEKRQSVAFWCNPISGHATLYWYQQILGQGPKLLIQFQNNGVVDDSQLPKDRFSAERLKGVDSTLKIQPAKLEDSAVYLCASSFNPGGRSEKLFFGSGTQLSVL.

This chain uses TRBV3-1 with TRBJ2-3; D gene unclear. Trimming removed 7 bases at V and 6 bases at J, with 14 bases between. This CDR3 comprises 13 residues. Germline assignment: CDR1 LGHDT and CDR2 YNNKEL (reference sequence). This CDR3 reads CASTLSPSDTQYF. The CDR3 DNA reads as TGTGCCAGCACCCTTTCCCCGTCCGATACGCAGTATTTT.

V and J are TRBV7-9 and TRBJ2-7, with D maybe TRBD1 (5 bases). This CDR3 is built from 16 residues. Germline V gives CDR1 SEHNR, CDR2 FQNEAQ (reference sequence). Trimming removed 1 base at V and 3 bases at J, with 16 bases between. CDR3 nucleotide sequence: TGTGCCAGCAGCTTAGGTAATGCAGGGAACCGCTACGAGCAGTACTTC. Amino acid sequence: CASSLGNAGNRYEQYF.